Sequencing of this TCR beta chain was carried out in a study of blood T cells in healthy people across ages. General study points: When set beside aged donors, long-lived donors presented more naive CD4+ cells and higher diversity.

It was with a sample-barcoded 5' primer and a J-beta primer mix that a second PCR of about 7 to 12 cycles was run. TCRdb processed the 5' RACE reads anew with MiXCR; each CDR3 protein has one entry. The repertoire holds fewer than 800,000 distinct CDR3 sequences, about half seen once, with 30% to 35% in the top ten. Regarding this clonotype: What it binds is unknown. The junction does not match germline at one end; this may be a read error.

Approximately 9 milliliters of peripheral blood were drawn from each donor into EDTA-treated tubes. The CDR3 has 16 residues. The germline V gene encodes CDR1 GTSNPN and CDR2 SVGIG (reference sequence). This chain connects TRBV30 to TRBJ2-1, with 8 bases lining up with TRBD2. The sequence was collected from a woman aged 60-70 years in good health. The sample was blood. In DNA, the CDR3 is TGCGCCTGGAGTACCGGGAGGGCTAGTTCCTACAATGAGCAGTTCTTC. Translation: CAWSTGRASSYNEQFF.